This T cell receptor (beta chain) was observed in a study of somatic mutations in cytotoxic T cells in rheumatoid arthritis. Each population, CD4+ and CD8+ cells, was isolated by positive magnetic bead selection and checked for purity by flow cytometry. CDR3 size: 14 residues. J was trimmed by 7 bases and V by 7 bases; bases with no gene match: 6. Germline V gives CDR1 MGHRA, CDR2 YSYEKL. Assay: immunoSEQ multiplex PCR; the TCRdb copy retains only in-frame clones and omits some. The data show about 10,000 clones, about 90% seen once. V and J are TRBV4-1 and TRBJ2-2; 10 bases fit TRBD1. The receptor comes from a young woman with rheumatoid arthritis. Sequenced input: CD8+ T cells sorted from blood. The CDR3 here is CASTDRGTVGELFF. Here the CDR3 DNA reads TGCGCCAGCACGGACAGGGGGACGGTCGGGGAGCTGTTTTTT.